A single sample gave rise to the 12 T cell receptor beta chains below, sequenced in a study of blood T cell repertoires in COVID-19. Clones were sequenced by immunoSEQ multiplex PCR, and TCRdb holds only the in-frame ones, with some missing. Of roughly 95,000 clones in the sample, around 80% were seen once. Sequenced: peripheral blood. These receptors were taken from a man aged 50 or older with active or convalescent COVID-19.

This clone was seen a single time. The CDR3, as DNA: TGTGCCAGCAGCTTTATAGGACTAGCGGGGGGGGCCAACAATGAGCAGTTCTTC. As protein: CASSFIGLAGGANNEQFF. This chain joins TRBV5-4 and TRBJ2-1, with TRBD2 identical over 15 bases. Germline CDR1 is SGHNT and CDR2 is YYREEE (reference sequence). The CDR3 sequence is 18 residues long. V gave up 2 bases and J gave up 5 bases; unmatched junction bases: 8. Full variable domain (remainder filled in from reference TRBV5-4 and TRBJ2-1): ETGVTQSPTHLIKTRGQQVTLRCSSQSGHNTVSWYQQALGQGPQFIFQYYREEENGRGNFPPRFSGLQFPNYSSELNVNALELDDSALYLCASSFIGLAGGANNEQFFGPGTRLTVL.

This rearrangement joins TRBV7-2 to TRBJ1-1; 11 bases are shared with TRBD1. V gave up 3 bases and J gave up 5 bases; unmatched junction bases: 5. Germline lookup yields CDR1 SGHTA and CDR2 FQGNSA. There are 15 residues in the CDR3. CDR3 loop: CASSLTRDRGTEAFF. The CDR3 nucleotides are TGTGCCAGCAGCTTGACCCGGGACAGGGGGACTGAAGCTTTCTTT.

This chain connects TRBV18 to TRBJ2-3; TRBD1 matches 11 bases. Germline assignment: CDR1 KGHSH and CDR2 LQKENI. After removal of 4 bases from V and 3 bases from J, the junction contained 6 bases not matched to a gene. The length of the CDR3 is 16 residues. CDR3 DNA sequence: TGTGCCAGCTCACTCCGGACAGGGGGCTGGACAGATACGCAGTATTTT. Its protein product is CASSLRTGGWTDTQYF. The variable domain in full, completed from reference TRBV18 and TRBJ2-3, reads NAGVMQNPRHLVRRRGQEARLRCSPMKGHSHVYWYRQLPEEGLKFMVYLQKENIIDESGMPKERFSAEFPKEGPSILRIQQVVRGDSAAYFCASSLRTGGWTDTQYFGPGTRLTVL.

The CDR3 DNA reads as TGCGCCAGCAGCCAAGGCGGGGGGGCAGGGGGCATCGGGGAGCTGTTTTTT. It specifies CASSQGGGAGGIGELFF. This chain links TRBV4-3 with TRBJ2-2, with TRBD2 as a possible D gene (9 bases). With 1 base removed from V and 7 bases from J, the gap between germline ends came to 19 bases. Looked up from germline, CDR1 is LGHNA and CDR2 is YSLEER. The length of the CDR3 is 17 residues.

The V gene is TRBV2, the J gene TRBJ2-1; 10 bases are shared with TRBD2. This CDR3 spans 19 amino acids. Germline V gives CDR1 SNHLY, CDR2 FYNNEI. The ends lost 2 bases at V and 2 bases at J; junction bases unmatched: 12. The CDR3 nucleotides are TGTGCCAGCAGTGAACCCCGAGCTAGCGGGGGCGATCCCTACAATGAGCAGTTCTTC. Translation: CASSEPRASGGDPYNEQFF.

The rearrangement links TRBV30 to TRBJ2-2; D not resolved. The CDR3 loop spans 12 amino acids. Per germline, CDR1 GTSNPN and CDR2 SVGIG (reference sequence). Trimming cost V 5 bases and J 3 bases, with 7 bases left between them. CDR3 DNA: TGTGCCTGGGACTTATACACCGGGGAGCTGTTTTTT. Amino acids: CAWDLYTGELFF.

The CDR3: CASEQGAVRNTEAFF. The CDR3 DNA reads as TGCGCCAGCGAACAGGGGGCAGTACGGAACACTGAAGCTTTCTTT. V gene TRBV5-1 combines with J gene TRBJ1-1; 9 nucleotides agree with TRBD1. CDR1 is SGHRS, CDR2 YFSETQ, per germline. The ends lost 7 bases at V and 1 base at J; junction bases unmatched: 8. CDR3 size: 15 residues.

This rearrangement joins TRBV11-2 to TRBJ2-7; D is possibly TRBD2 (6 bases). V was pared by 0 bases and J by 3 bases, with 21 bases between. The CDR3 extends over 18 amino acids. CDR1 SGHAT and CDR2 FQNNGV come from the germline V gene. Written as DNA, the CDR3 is TGTGCCAGCAGCTTAGAGTGGATAGGAGGGGAAGGAGTCTACGAGCAGTACTTC. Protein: CASSLEWIGGEGVYEQYF.

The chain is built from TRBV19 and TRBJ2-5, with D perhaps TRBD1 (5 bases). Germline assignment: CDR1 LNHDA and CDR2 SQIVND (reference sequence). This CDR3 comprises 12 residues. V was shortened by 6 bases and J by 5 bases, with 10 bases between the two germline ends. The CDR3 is CASRGVGETQYF. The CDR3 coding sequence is TGTGCCAGTAGAGGGGTAGGGGAGACCCAGTACTTC.

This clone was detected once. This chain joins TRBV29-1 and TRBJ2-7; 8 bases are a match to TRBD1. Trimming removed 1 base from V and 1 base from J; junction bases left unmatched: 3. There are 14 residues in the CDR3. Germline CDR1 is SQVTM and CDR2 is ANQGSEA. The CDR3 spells CSVEGRGQSYEQYV. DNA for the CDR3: TGCAGCGTTGAAGGCAGGGGGCAGTCCTACGAGCAGTACGTC.

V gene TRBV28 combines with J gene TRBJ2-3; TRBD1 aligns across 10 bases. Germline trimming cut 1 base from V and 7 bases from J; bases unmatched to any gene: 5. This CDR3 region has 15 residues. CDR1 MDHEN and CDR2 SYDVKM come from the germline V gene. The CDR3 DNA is TGTGCCAGCAGTTTATCAAGGACAGGGGGGAATACGCAGTATTTT. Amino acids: CASSLSRTGGNTQYF. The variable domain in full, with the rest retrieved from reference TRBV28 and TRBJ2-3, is DVKVTQSSRYLVKRTGEKVFLECVQDMDHENMFWYRQDPGLGLRLIYFSYDVKMKEKGDIPEGYSVSREKKERFSLILESASTNQTSMYLCASSLSRTGGNTQYFGPGTRLTVL.

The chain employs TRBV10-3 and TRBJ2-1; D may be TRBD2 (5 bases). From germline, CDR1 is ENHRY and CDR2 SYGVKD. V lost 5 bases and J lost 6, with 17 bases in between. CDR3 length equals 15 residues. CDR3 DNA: TGTGCCATCAGTACCGGACTGGGGATGGGCAATGAGCAGTTCTTC. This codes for CAISTGLGMGNEQFF.